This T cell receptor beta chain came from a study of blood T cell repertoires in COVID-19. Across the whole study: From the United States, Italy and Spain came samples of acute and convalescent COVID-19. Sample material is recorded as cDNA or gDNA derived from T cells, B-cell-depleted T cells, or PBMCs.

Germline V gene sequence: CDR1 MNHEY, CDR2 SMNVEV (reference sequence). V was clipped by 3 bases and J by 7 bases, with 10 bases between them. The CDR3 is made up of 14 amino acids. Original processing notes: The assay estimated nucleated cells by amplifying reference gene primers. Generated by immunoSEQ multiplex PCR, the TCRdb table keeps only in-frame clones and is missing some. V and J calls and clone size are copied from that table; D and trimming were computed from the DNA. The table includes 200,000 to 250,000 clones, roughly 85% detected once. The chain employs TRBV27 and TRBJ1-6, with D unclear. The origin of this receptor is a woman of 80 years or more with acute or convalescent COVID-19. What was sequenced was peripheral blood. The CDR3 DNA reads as TGTGCCAGCAGTTTCTCGAGTGAGAATTCACCCCTCCACTTT. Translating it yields CASSFSSENSPLHF.